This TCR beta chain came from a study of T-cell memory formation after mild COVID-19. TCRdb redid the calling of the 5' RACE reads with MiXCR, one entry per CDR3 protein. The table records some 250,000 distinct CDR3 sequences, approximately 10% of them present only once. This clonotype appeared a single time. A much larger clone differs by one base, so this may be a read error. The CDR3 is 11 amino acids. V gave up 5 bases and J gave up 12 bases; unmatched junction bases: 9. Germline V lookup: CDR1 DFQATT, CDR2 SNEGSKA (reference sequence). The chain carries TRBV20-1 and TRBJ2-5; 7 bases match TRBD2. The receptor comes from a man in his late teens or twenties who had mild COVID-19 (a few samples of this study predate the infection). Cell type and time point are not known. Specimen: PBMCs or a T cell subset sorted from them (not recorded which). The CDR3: CSAAGTTDKYF. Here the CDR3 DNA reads TGCAGTGCTGCCGGGACTACAGACAAGTACTTC.